These 7 T cell receptor beta chains were all obtained from the same sample, sequenced in a study of blood T cell repertoires in COVID-19. TCRdb's copy holds only in-frame clones and misses some; the assay was immunoSEQ multiplex PCR. The sample includes around 260,000 clones, roughly 84% seen only once; the top ten take 15% to 19%. What was sequenced was peripheral blood. The receptors were sampled from a person aged 70 to 85 with COVID-19, enrolled during active disease.

The chain is built from TRBV15 and TRBJ1-4, with a possible D match to TRBD1 (5 bases). Germline CDR1 reads LNHNV; CDR2 reads YYDKDF (reference sequence). The length of the CDR3 is 17 residues. Trimming pared 3 bases from V and 0 bases from J, leaving 14 bases between. CDR3 amino acids: CATSSARWGPTNEKLFF. The CDR3 DNA follows: TGTGCCACCAGCAGCGCCCGGTGGGGCCCAACTAATGAAAAACTGTTTTTT.

V and J are TRBV2 and TRBJ2-2; TRBD2 agrees at 9 bases. V was pared by 2 bases and J by 1 base, with 14 bases of the junction left unmatched. Germline lookup yields CDR1 SNHLY and CDR2 FYNNEI. The CDR3 spans 20 residues. CDR3 bases: TGTGCCAGCAGTGAAACAGGGTCTAGCGGGGTGCAACAGAACACCGGGGAGCTGTTTTTT. Protein sequence: CASSETGSSGVQQNTGELFF.

This clone has a handful of counts. The chain combines TRBV19 with TRBJ1-1; no clear D gene. The CDR3 has 13 residues. Germline V gene sequence: CDR1 LNHDA, CDR2 SQIVND (reference sequence). Trimming pared 1 base from V and 7 bases from J, leaving 10 bases between. CDR3 region: CASSIVADYEAFF. CDR3 nucleotide sequence: TGTGCCAGTAGTATAGTCGCCGACTATGAAGCTTTCTTT.

The gene calls are TRBV2 and TRBJ1-1, with TRBD1 matching 8 bases. CDR1 and CDR2 from the germline V gene are SNHLY and FYNNEI. V lost 8 bases to trimming and J lost 0 bases; unmatched junction nucleotides: 8. This CDR3 comprises 15 residues. The CDR3 here is CASRRTGTMNTEAFF. In DNA form, the CDR3 reads TGTGCCAGCCGCCGGACAGGGACAATGAACACTGAAGCTTTCTTT.

The V call is TRBV7-2, the J call TRBJ2-4, with TRBD2 matching over 12 bases. CDR1 SGHTA and CDR2 FQGNSA come from the germline V gene. The CDR3 runs 17 residues. V trimming: 1 base; J trimming: 4 bases; junction bases outside the gene matches: 5. The DNA for the CDR3 is TGTGCCAGCAGCTTAGTGGCTAGCGGGAGGGATAAAAACATTCAGTACTTC. Amino acids: CASSLVASGRDKNIQYF.

The rearrangement joins TRBV24-1 to TRBJ1-2; D unclear. CDR3 length: 14 amino acids. Trimming pared 4 bases from V and 0 bases from J, leaving 8 bases between. Germline V gene sequence: CDR1 KGHDR, CDR2 SFDVKD. The CDR3 DNA reads as TGTGCCACCAGTGAGACACCGACTAACTATGGCTACACCTTC. It encodes CATSETPTNYGYTF.

This clone was detected only once. The rearrangement joins TRBV11-2 to TRBJ2-2; 7 positions match TRBD1. The CDR3 length is 16 residues. The V and J ends lost 1 base and 7 bases, in that order; junction bases with no gene match: 9. Per the germline V gene, CDR1 is SGHAT and CDR2 is FQNNGV. The CDR3 reads CASSLAQGYKYGELFF. The CDR3 DNA reads as TGTGCCAGCAGCTTAGCACAGGGGTATAAGTACGGGGAGCTGTTTTTT.